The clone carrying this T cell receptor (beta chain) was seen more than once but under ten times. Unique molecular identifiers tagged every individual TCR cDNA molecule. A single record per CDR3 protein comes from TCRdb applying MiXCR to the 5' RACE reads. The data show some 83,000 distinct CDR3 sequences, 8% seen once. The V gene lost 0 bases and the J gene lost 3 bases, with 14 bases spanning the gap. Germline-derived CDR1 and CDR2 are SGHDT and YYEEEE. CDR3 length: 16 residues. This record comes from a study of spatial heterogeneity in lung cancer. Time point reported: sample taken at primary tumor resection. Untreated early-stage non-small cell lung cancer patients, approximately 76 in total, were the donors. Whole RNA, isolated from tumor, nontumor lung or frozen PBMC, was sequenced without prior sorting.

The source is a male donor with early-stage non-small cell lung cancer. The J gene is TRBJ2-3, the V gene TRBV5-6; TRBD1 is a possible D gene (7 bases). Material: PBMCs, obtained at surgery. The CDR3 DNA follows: TGTGCCAGCAGCTTGGTCAGGGGGGCGCGGACAGATACGCAGTATTTT. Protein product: CASSLVRGARTDTQYF.